This T cell receptor (beta chain) was sequenced for a study of cytomegalovirus exposure and HLA in healthy donors. Trimming removed 4 bases from V and 2 bases from J, with 14 bases in between. This CDR3 contains 15 residues. In germline, CDR1 is GTSNPN, CDR2 SVGIG (reference sequence). Of note for this clone: The target antigen is unknown.

The PCR employed 60 Vbeta primers together with 13 Jbeta primers. Original handling: Tens of millions of unique TCR beta chains, about 12 million shared, were counted in a later analysis. Assay used: immunoSEQ multiplex PCR; TCRdb lists only in-frame clones, some missing. Clone size and the V and J calls come from that table; the DNA yielded D and trimming. Among more than 150,000 clones listed, roughly 80% were seen once. General study points: Specific recognition of CMV antigens was confirmed in vitro for a few chains (all CMV-associated). In a later analysis, CMV-associated beta chains were mostly HLA-associated, it appeared.

V and J are TRBV30 and TRBJ1-4; tentatively, D is TRBD1 (5 bases). The sample comprised PBMCs. The clonotype comes from a man aged 50 or older in good health and CMV-seropositive. CDR3 coding DNA: TGTGCCTGGACCTACGGGGGAAACACTAATGAAAAACTGTTTTTT. Encoded protein: CAWTYGGNTNEKLFF.